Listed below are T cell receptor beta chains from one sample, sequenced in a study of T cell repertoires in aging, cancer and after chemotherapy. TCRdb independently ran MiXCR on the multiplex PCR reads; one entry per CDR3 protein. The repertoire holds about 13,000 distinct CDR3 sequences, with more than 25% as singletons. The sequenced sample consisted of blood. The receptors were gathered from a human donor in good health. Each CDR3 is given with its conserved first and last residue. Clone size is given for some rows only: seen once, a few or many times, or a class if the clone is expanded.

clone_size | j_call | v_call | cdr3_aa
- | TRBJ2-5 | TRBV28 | CASSLLNEETQYF
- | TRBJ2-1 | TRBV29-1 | CSARLASNEQFF
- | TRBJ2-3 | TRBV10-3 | CAISDRVQTDTQYF
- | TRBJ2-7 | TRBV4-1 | CASSQTGTGAYEQYF
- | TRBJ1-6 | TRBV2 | CASSELGRISSYNSPLHF
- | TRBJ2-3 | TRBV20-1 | CSAAERLDGDTQYF
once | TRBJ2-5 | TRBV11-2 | CASSLVAVETQYF
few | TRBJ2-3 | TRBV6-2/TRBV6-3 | CASISGGTDTQYF
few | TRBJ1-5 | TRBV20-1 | CSASLGSNQPQHF
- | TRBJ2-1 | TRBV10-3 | CASSPGLSSYNEQFF
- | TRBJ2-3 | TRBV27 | CASSLFGQTGGDTQYF
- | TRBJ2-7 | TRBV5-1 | CASSLARGSYEQYF
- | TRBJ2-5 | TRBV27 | CASSLAGRVGETQYF
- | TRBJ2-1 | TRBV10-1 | CASSTSGGYNEQFF
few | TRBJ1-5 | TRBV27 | CASSLGGASGQPQHF
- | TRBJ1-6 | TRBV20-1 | CSARDLEKDNSPLHF
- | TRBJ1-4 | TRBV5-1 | CASSSDLIREKLFF
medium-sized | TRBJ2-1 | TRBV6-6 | CASGAGRNEQFF
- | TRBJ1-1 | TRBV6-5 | CGSSLMYEAEAFF
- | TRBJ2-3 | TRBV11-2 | CASSLLAGQLTDTQYF
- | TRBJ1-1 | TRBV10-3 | CAISESGRGASFEAFF
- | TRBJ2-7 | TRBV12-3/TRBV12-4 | CASSLLGAYEQYF
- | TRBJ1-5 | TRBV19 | CASSIDGTGRLYSNQPQHF
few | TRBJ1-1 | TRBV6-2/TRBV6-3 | CASSPRVNTEAFF
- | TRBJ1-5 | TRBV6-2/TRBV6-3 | CASSRTRTRGNNQPQHF
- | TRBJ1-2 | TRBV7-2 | CASSSTPPGTVYGYTF
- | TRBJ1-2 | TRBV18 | CASSPGDRGYNGYTF
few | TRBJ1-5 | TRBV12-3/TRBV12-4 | CASRPGGTSNQPQHF
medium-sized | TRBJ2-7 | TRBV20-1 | CSARPRGTSQYF
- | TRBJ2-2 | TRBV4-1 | CASSHISGTGSGELFF
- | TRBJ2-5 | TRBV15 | CATSIPDLLTQTQYF
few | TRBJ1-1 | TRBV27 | CASSFGYQGEAFF
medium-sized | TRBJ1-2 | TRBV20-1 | CSARHLQGTYGYTF
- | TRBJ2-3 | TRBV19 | CASSPTPGRADTQYF
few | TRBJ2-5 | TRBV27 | CASSPTVGQGGETQYF
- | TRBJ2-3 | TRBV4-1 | CASSQDRNTQYF
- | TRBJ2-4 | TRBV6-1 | CASTMTSGGAGIQYF
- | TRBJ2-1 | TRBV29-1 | CSGGYNEQFF
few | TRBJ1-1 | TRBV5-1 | CASSGPSFEAFF